This TCR beta chain was identified in a study of blood T cell repertoires in COVID-19. Study-wide context: The cDNA or gDNA used as material had been derived from T cells, B-cell-depleted T cells, or PBMCs.

Source study methods: It was from reference gene primer amplification that nucleated cell counts were estimated. The assay was immunoSEQ multiplex PCR, and TCRdb's table has in-frame clones only and misses some. V, J and clone size were drawn from that table, and D and trimming were deduced from the DNA. The sample consists of over 85,000 clones, roughly 81% of them appearing once. The TCR comes from a man aged 35 to 55 with active or convalescent COVID-19. Specimen: peripheral blood.

The CDR3: CASSLEDRVEKLFF. The DNA for the CDR3 is TGCGCCAGCAGCTTGGAGGACAGGGTTGAAAAACTGTTTTTT. The rearrangement links TRBV5-1 to TRBJ1-4; 8 bases agree with TRBD1. J was trimmed by 7 bases and V by 0 bases; bases with no gene match: 2. Germline values: CDR1 SGHRS, CDR2 YFSETQ. This CDR3 spans 14 amino acids. Using reference TRBV5-1 and TRBJ1-4 for the parts outside the CDR3, the full variable domain is KAGVTQTPRYLIKTRGQQVTLSCSPISGHRSVSWYQQTPGQGLQFLFEYFSETQRNKGNFPGRFSGRQFSNSRSEMNVSTLELGDSALYLCASSLEDRVEKLFFGSGTQLSVL.